This TCR beta chain stems from a study of blood T cell repertoires in COVID-19. Germline CDR1 SGDLS, CDR2 YYNGEE. The CDR3 contains 14 residues. Trimming removed 6 bases from V and 1 base from J, with 10 bases in between. Libraries were prepared by immunoSEQ multiplex PCR; TCRdb keeps only in-frame clonotypes and omits some of them. Of around 280,000 clones listed, around four fifths are singletons. Sequenced: peripheral blood. V usage is TRBV9 and J usage is TRBJ2-2; no definite D call. The clonotype was recovered from a woman in her forties or fifties with active or convalescent COVID-19. Here the CDR3 DNA reads TGTGCCAGCAACACAGCCCTGAACACCGGGGAGCTGTTTTTT. Residues: CASNTALNTGELFF.